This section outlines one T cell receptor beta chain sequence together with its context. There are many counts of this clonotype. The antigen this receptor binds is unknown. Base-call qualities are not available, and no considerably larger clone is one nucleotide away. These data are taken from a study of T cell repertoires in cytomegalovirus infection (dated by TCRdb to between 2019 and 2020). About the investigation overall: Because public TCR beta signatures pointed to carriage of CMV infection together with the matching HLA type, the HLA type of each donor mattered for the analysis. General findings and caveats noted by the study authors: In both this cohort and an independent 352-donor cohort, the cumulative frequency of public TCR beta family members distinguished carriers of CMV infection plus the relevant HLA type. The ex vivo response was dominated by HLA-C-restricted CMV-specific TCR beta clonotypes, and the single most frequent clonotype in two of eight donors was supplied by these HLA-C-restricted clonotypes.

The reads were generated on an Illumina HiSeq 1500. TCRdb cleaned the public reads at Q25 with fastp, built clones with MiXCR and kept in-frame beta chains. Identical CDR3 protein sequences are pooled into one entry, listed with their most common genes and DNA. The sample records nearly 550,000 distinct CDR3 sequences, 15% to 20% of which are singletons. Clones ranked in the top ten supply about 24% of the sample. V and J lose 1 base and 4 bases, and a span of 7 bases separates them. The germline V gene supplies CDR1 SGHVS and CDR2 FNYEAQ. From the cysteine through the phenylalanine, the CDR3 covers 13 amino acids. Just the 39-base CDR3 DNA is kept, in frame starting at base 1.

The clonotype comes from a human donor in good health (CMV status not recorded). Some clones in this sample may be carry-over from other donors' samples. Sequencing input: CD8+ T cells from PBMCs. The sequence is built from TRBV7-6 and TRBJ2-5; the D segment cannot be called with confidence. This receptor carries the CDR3 CASSLVGPETQYF. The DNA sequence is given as TGTGCCAGCAGCTTAGTGGGCCCAGAGACCCAGTACTTC.